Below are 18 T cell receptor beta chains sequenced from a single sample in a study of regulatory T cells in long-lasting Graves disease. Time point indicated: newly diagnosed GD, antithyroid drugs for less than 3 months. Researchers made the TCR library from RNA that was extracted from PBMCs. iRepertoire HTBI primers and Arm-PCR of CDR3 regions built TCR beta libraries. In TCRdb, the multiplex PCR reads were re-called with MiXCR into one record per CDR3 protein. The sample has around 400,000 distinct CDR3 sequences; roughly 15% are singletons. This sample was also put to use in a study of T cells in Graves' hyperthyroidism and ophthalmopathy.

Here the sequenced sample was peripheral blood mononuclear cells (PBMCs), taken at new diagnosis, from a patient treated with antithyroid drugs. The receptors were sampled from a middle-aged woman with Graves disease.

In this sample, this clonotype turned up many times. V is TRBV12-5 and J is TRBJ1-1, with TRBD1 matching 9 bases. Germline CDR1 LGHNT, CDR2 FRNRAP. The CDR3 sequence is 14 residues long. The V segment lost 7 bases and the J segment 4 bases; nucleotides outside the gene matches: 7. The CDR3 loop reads CASAPRDRVTEAFF. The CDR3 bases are TGTGCTAGTGCCCCCCGGGACAGGGTCACTGAAGCTTTCTTT.

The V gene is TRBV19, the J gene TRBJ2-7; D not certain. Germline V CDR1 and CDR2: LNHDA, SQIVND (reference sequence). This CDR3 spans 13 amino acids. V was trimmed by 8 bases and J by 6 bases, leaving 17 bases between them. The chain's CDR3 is CASGLGPPAEQYF. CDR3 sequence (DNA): TGTGCCAGTGGCCTCGGTCCTCCGGCCGAGCAGTACTTC.

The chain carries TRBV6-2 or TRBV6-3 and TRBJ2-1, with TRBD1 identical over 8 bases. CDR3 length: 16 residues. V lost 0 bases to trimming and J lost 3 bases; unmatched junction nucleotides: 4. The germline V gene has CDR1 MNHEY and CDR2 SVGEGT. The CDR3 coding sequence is TGTGCCAGCAGTTACTCGAGGGACAGGTTCTACAATGAGCAGTTCTTC. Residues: CASSYSRDRFYNEQFF.

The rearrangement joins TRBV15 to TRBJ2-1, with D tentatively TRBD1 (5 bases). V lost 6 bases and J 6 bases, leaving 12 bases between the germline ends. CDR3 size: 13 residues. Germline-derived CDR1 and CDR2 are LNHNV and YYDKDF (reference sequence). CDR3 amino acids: CATRDTQGNEQFF. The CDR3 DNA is TGTGCCACCAGGGACACTCAGGGCAATGAGCAGTTCTTC.

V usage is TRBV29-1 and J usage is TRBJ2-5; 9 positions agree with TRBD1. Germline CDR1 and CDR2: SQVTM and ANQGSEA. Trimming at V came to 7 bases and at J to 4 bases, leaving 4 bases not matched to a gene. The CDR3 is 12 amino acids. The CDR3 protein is CSAQGAAETQYF. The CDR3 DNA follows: TGCAGCGCACAGGGGGCTGCAGAGACCCAGTACTTC.

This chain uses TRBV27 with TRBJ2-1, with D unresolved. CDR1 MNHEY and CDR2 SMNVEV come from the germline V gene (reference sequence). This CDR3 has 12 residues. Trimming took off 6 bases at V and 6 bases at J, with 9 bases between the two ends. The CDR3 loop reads CASSQQSNEQFF. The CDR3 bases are TGTGCCAGCAGCCAACAGTCCAATGAGCAGTTCTTC.

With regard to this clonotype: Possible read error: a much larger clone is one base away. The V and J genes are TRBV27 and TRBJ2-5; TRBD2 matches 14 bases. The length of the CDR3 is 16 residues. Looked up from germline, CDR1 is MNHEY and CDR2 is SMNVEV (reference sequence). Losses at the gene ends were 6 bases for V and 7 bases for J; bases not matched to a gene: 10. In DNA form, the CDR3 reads TGTGCCAGCAGCCCGGGACTAGCGGGAGCTCGGGGGACCCAGTACTTC. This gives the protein CASSPGLAGARGTQYF.

This CDR3 is CASSETITGSSPLHF. CDR3 sequence (DNA): TGCGCCAGCAGTGAGACGATTACAGGGAGTTCACCCCTCCACTTT. This rearrangement joins TRBV10-2 to TRBJ1-6; a weak D match, TRBD1 (6 bases). Germline V gene data show CDR1 as WSHSY and CDR2 as SAAADI. Between the trimmed V and J ends, which lost 2 bases and 9 bases, there was a span of 14 bases. CDR3 length: 15 amino acids.

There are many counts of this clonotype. CDR3 protein: CASSEYRVQETQYF. CDR3 coding DNA: TGTGCCAGCAGTGAATACAGGGTACAAGAGACCCAGTACTTC. The chain is built from TRBV6-1 and TRBJ2-5; a possible D gene is TRBD1 (6 bases). The V and J ends lost 2 bases and 2 bases respectively, with 9 bases between them. The CDR3 extends over 14 amino acids. The germline V gene has CDR1 MNHNS and CDR2 SASEGT.

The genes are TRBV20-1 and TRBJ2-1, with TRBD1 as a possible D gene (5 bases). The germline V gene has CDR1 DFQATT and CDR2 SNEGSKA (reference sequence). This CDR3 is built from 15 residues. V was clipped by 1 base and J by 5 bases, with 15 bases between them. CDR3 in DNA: TGCAGTGCTAGAGCTACCCAGGGCCTGGACAATGAGCAGTTCTTC. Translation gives CSARATQGLDNEQFF.

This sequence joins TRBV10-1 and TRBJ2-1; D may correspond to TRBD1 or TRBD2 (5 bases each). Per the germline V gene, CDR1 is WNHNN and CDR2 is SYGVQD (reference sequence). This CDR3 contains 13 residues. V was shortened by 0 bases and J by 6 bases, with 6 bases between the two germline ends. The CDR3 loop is CASSESGRNEQFF. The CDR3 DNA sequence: TGCGCCAGCAGTGAGTCGGGACGCAATGAGCAGTTCTTC.

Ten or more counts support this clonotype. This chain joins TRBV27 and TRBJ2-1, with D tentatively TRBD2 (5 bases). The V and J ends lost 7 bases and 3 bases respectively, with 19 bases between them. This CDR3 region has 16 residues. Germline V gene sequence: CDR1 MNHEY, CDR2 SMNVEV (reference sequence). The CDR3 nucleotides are TGTGCCAGCACTCCCTATAAGGAGGCGAACTACAATGAGCAGTTCTTC. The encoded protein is CASTPYKEANYNEQFF.

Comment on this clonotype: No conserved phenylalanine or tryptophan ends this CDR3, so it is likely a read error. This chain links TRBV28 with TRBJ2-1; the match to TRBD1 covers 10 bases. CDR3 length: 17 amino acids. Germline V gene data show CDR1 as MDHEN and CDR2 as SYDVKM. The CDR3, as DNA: TGTCCCAGCAGCTTATGGACCGGGACAGGGGCGCACGATGAGCAGTTCCTC. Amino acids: CPSSLWTGTGAHDEQFL.

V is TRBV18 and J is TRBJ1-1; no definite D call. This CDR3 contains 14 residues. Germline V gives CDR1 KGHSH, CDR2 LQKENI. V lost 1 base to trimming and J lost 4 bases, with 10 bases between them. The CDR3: CASSPQGRSTEAFF. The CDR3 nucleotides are TGTGCCAGCTCACCACAGGGCCGGAGCACTGAAGCTTTCTTT.

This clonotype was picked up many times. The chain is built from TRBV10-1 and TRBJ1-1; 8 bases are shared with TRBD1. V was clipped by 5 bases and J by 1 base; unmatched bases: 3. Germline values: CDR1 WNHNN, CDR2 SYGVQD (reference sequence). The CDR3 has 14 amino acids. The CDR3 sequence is CASSFGTGNTEAFF. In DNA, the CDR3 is TGCGCCAGCAGTTTCGGGACAGGGAACACTGAAGCTTTCTTT.

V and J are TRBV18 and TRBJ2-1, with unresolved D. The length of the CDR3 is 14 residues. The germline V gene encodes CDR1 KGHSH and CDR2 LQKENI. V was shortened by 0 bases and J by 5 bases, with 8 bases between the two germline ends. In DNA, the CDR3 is TGTGCCAGCTCACCACCGAGGTGGGACAATGAGCAGTTCTTC. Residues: CASSPPRWDNEQFF.

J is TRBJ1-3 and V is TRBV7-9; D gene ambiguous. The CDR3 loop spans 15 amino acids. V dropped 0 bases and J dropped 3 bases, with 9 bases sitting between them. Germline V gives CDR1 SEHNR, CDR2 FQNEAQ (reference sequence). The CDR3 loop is CASSLAAGGGNTIYF. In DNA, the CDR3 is TGTGCCAGCAGCTTAGCGGCGGGAGGTGGAAACACCATATATTTT.

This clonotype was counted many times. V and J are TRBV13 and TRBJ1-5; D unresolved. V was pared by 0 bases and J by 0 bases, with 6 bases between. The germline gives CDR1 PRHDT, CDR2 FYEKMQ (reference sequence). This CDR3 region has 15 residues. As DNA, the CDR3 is TGTGCCAGCAGCTTAGGACGGAATAGCAATCAGCCCCAGCATTTT. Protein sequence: CASSLGRNSNQPQHF.